These T cell receptor beta chains were read from a single sample in a study of shared clonotypes between healthy human individuals. The method was immunoSEQ multiplex PCR; TCRdb's version includes in-frame clones alone and lacks a portion of them. There are some 1,600,000 clones in the sample; roughly 98% occur only once, and roughly 0.45% lies in the top ten. The sample taken for sequencing was naive CD4+ T cells sorted from blood. Receptors originate from a young man in good health. CDR3s include the opening cysteine and the closing phenylalanine or tryptophan. A D gene is named only where the DNA matches it firmly. Clone size, where shown, is once, few, many, or a class for clones that have expanded.

D gene: TRBD2; clone size: -; J gene: TRBJ2-7; V gene: TRBV5-1; CDR3 protein: CASSSSGGLVSEQYF; CDR3 DNA: TGCGCCAGCAGCTCGTCAGGTGGACTAGTCTCAGAGCAGTACTTC
D gene: -; clone size: -; J gene: TRBJ2-7; V gene: TRBV19; CDR3 protein: CASSRAGSLYYEQYF; CDR3 DNA: TGTGCCAGTAGTAGGGCAGGGTCGCTTTACTACGAGCAGTACTTC
D gene: -; clone size: -; J gene: TRBJ2-5; V gene: TRBV6-5; CDR3 protein: CASSYPKGSYQETQYF; CDR3 DNA: TGTGCCAGCAGTTACCCAAAGGGGTCGTACCAAGAGACCCAGTACTTC
D gene: -; clone size: -; J gene: TRBJ2-3; V gene: TRBV7-8; CDR3 protein: CASSRPGPRGPSTDTQYF; CDR3 DNA: TGTGCCAGCAGCAGACCCGGGCCGAGGGGCCCCAGCACAGATACGCAGTATTTT
D gene: TRBD2; clone size: -; J gene: TRBJ2-7; V gene: TRBV28; CDR3 protein: CASSFLAGVHEQYF; CDR3 DNA: TGTGCCAGCAGTTTTCTAGCGGGAGTTCACGAGCAGTACTTC
D gene: -; clone size: once; J gene: TRBJ2-3; V gene: TRBV11-2; CDR3 protein: CASSLLGADTQYF; CDR3 DNA: TGTGCCAGCAGCTTACTGGGGGCAGATACGCAGTATTTT
D gene: TRBD2; clone size: -; J gene: TRBJ2-4; V gene: TRBV7-9; CDR3 protein: CASSPERELAKNIQYF; CDR3 DNA: TGTGCCAGCAGTCCTGAGCGGGAGTTGGCCAAAAACATTCAGTACTTC
D gene: TRBD1; clone size: -; J gene: TRBJ1-1; V gene: TRBV18; CDR3 protein: CASSGTGDEAFF; CDR3 DNA: TGTGCCAGCTCCGGGACAGGGGATGAAGCTTTCTTT
D gene: -; clone size: -; J gene: TRBJ2-1; V gene: TRBV7-2; CDR3 protein: CASSLRQSLAPFF; CDR3 DNA: TGTGCCAGCAGCTTAAGACAGTCCCTAGCTCCGTTCTTC
D gene: -; clone size: -; J gene: TRBJ2-2; V gene: TRBV28; CDR3 protein: CASSLWQSNTGELFF; CDR3 DNA: TGTGCCAGCAGTTTATGGCAGTCGAACACCGGGGAGCTGTTTTTT
D gene: -; clone size: -; J gene: TRBJ1-5; V gene: TRBV27; CDR3 protein: CASSTTPINDAVSNQPQHF; CDR3 DNA: TGTGCCAGCAGTACCACCCCAATCAACGACGCCGTTAGCAATCAGCCCCAGCATTTT
D gene: -; clone size: -; J gene: TRBJ2-7; V gene: TRBV25-1; CDR3 protein: CASSDWGDEQYF; CDR3 DNA: TGTGCCAGCAGTGATTGGGGTGACGAGCAGTACTTC
D gene: -; clone size: -; J gene: TRBJ2-1; V gene: TRBV5-5; CDR3 protein: CASSLVWQGMSNEQFF; CDR3 DNA: TGTGCCAGCAGCTTGGTTTGGCAGGGGATGTCGAATGAGCAGTTCTTC
D gene: TRBD1; clone size: -; J gene: TRBJ2-7; V gene: TRBV7-8; CDR3 protein: CASSGQGSRLEQYF; CDR3 DNA: TGTGCCAGCAGCGGACAGGGGTCTCGCCTCGAGCAGTACTTC
D gene: -; clone size: once; J gene: TRBJ2-5; V gene: TRBV5-4; CDR3 protein: CASSPRGGKGQETQYF; CDR3 DNA: TGTGCCAGCAGCCCTAGGGGCGGGAAGGGCCAAGAGACCCAGTACTTC
D gene: -; clone size: -; J gene: TRBJ2-1; V gene: TRBV7-9; CDR3 protein: CASSLASVNEQFF; CDR3 DNA: TGTGCCAGCAGCTTAGCTAGCGTAAATGAGCAGTTCTTC
D gene: -; clone size: -; J gene: TRBJ2-2; V gene: TRBV19; CDR3 protein: CASSSRAGELFF; CDR3 DNA: TGTGCCAGTAGCTCCAGGGCCGGGGAGCTGTTTTTT
D gene: TRBD1; clone size: -; J gene: TRBJ2-1; V gene: TRBV6-5; CDR3 protein: CASRGPGQGWGKQFF; CDR3 DNA: TGTGCCAGCAGAGGACCGGGACAGGGTTGGGGAAAGCAGTTCTTC
D gene: TRBD1; clone size: once; J gene: TRBJ1-1; V gene: TRBV7-9; CDR3 protein: CASSFLQGITEAFF; CDR3 DNA: TGTGCCAGCAGCTTTCTACAGGGGATCACTGAAGCTTTCTTT
D gene: -; clone size: -; J gene: TRBJ2-7; V gene: TRBV27; CDR3 protein: CASSPSRRWGDSYEQYF; CDR3 DNA: TGTGCCAGCAGTCCGTCCCGAAGGTGGGGGGACTCCTACGAGCAGTACTTC
D gene: -; clone size: once; J gene: TRBJ2-7; V gene: TRBV29-1; CDR3 protein: CSALGSYEQYF; CDR3 DNA: TGCAGCGCTTTAGGGTCCTACGAGCAGTACTTC
D gene: -; clone size: -; J gene: TRBJ2-2; V gene: TRBV10-3; CDR3 protein: CAIRTGSGGELFF; CDR3 DNA: TGTGCCATCAGGACAGGCTCTGGCGGGGAGCTGTTTTTT
D gene: -; clone size: -; J gene: TRBJ2-1; V gene: TRBV14; CDR3 protein: CASSLVNEQFF; CDR3 DNA: TGTGCCAGCAGCCTGGTGAATGAGCAGTTCTTC
D gene: -; clone size: -; J gene: TRBJ2-6; V gene: TRBV27; CDR3 protein: CASSLVAVPQRANVLTF; CDR3 DNA: TGTGCCAGCAGTTTAGTCGCAGTTCCTCAAAGGGCCAACGTCCTGACTTTC
D gene: -; clone size: -; J gene: TRBJ2-7; V gene: TRBV5-1; CDR3 protein: CASSLAPENYEQYF; CDR3 DNA: TGCGCCAGCAGCTTGGCACCAGAGAACTACGAGCAGTACTTC
D gene: TRBD1; clone size: -; J gene: TRBJ2-4; V gene: TRBV7-7; CDR3 protein: CASSLPSTGKGNIQYF; CDR3 DNA: TGTGCTAGCAGCTTGCCCTCGACAGGGAAGGGAAACATTCAGTACTTC
D gene: -; clone size: -; J gene: TRBJ2-7; V gene: TRBV19; CDR3 protein: CASSSDRLEQYF; CDR3 DNA: TGTGCCAGTAGTAGCGACCGCCTAGAGCAGTACTTC
D gene: -; clone size: -; J gene: TRBJ2-5; V gene: TRBV7-9; CDR3 protein: CASSDLTGDQETQYF; CDR3 DNA: TGTGCCAGCAGCGACCTAACCGGGGACCAAGAGACCCAGTACTTC
D gene: -; clone size: -; J gene: TRBJ2-5; V gene: TRBV29-1; CDR3 protein: CSVAKTVYQETQYF; CDR3 DNA: TGCAGCGTTGCCAAGACAGTGTACCAAGAGACCCAGTACTTC
D gene: -; clone size: -; J gene: TRBJ1-5; V gene: TRBV11-2; CDR3 protein: CASSLMASNQPQHF; CDR3 DNA: TGTGCCAGCAGCTTGATGGCGAGCAATCAGCCCCAGCATTTT
D gene: TRBD1; clone size: -; J gene: TRBJ1-5; V gene: TRBV10-3; CDR3 protein: CAISGGDRGQPQHF; CDR3 DNA: TGTGCCATCAGTGGGGGGGACAGGGGTCAGCCCCAGCATTTT
D gene: -; clone size: once; J gene: TRBJ2-2; V gene: TRBV7-9; CDR3 protein: CASSLSDGAPHTGELFF; CDR3 DNA: TGTGCCAGCAGCTTATCTGACGGGGCTCCACACACCGGGGAGCTGTTTTTT
D gene: -; clone size: -; J gene: TRBJ2-7; V gene: TRBV6-6; CDR3 protein: CASRRLANTPTLEQYF; CDR3 DNA: TGTGCCAGCAGGCGGCTAGCGAATACGCCTACGTTGGAGCAGTACTTC
D gene: TRBD2; clone size: -; J gene: TRBJ2-1; V gene: TRBV11-2; CDR3 protein: CASSFLAGGYNEQFF; CDR3 DNA: TGTGCCAGCAGCTTCCTAGCGGGAGGCTACAATGAGCAGTTCTTC
D gene: -; clone size: -; J gene: TRBJ2-2; V gene: TRBV28; CDR3 protein: CASSSGQTTGELFF; CDR3 DNA: TGTGCCAGCAGTTCCGGACAGACCACCGGGGAGCTGTTTTTT
D gene: -; clone size: -; J gene: TRBJ1-5; V gene: TRBV6-1; CDR3 protein: CASSEDREYQPQHF; CDR3 DNA: TGTGCCAGCAGTGAAGACAGAGAGTATCAGCCCCAGCATTTT
D gene: -; clone size: once; J gene: TRBJ2-7; V gene: TRBV14; CDR3 protein: CASSQETVSYEQYF; CDR3 DNA: TGTGCCAGCAGCCAAGAAACAGTCTCCTACGAGCAGTACTTC
D gene: -; clone size: -; J gene: TRBJ2-7; V gene: TRBV28; CDR3 protein: CASSTPGHEQYF; CDR3 DNA: TGTGCCAGCAGTACTCCGGGCCACGAGCAGTACTTC
D gene: TRBD2; clone size: -; J gene: TRBJ2-7; V gene: TRBV28; CDR3 protein: CASSPGTMIYEQYF; CDR3 DNA: TGTGCCAGCAGCCCCGGGACTATGATCTACGAGCAGTACTTC
D gene: TRBD1; clone size: -; J gene: TRBJ2-7; V gene: TRBV11-2; CDR3 protein: CASSLGPDRIYEQYF; CDR3 DNA: TGTGCCAGCAGCTTAGGGCCGGACAGGATCTACGAGCAGTACTTC
D gene: -; clone size: -; J gene: TRBJ2-7; V gene: TRBV5-1; CDR3 protein: CASSLAAAVPSYEQYF; CDR3 DNA: TGCGCCAGCAGCTTGGCTGCAGCTGTTCCCTCCTACGAGCAGTACTTC
D gene: -; clone size: -; J gene: TRBJ2-3; V gene: TRBV30; CDR3 protein: CAWSIRTPDTQYF; CDR3 DNA: TGTGCCTGGAGTATCAGAACCCCAGATACGCAGTATTTT
D gene: TRBD1; clone size: -; J gene: TRBJ2-7; V gene: TRBV7-9; CDR3 protein: CASSSPPVGDSYEQYF; CDR3 DNA: TGTGCCAGCAGCTCCCCCCCCGTTGGGGACAGCTACGAGCAGTACTTC
D gene: -; clone size: -; J gene: TRBJ1-1; V gene: TRBV29-1; CDR3 protein: CSGLGPGATEAFF; CDR3 DNA: TGCAGCGGGCTGGGACCTGGGGCCACTGAAGCTTTCTTT
D gene: -; clone size: -; J gene: TRBJ1-1; V gene: TRBV7-2; CDR3 protein: CASSLGLPNTEAFF; CDR3 DNA: TGTGCCAGCAGCTTAGGACTGCCGAACACTGAAGCTTTCTTT
D gene: -; clone size: -; J gene: TRBJ1-4; V gene: TRBV5-5; CDR3 protein: CASSSPRGEKLFF; CDR3 DNA: TGTGCCAGCAGCTCCCCGAGAGGGGAAAAACTGTTTTTT
D gene: -; clone size: -; J gene: TRBJ1-2; V gene: TRBV7-6; CDR3 protein: CASSLGVLGGYTF; CDR3 DNA: TGTGCCAGCAGCTTAGGAGTCCTCGGGGGCTACACCTTC
D gene: TRBD1; clone size: -; J gene: TRBJ1-2; V gene: TRBV7-2; CDR3 protein: CASSLLDRAGYTF; CDR3 DNA: TGTGCCAGCAGCTTATTGGACAGGGCCGGCTACACCTTC
D gene: TRBD2; clone size: -; J gene: TRBJ2-5; V gene: TRBV10-1; CDR3 protein: CASSEGLGQETQYF; CDR3 DNA: TGCGCCAGCAGTGAGGGACTAGGGCAAGAGACCCAGTACTTC